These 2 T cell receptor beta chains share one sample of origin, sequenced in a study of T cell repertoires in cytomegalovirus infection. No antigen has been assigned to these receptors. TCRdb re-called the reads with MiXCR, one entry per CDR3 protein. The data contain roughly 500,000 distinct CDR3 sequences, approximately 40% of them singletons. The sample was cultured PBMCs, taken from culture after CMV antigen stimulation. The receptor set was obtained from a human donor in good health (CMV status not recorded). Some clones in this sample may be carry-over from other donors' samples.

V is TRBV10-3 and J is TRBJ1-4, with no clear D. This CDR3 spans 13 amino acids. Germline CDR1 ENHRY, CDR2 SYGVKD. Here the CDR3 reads CGGFRRAGEKLFF. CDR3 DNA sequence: TGTGGCGGCTTTAGGAGGGCAGGAGAAAAACTGTTTTTT.

CDR3 bases: TGTGCCAGCAGCCTAGGACCGGGACTAGCCTACAATGAGCAGTTCTTC. Its protein product is CASSLGPGLAYNEQFF. J is TRBJ2-1 and V is TRBV3-1; 8 bases line up with TRBD2. CDR1 is LGHDT, CDR2 YNNKEL, per germline (reference sequence). With 4 bases clipped from V and 2 bases from J, the junction kept 7 bases outside the gene matches. CDR3 length equals 16 residues.